This TCR beta chain was identified in a study of breast tumors, draining lymph nodes, adjacent tissues. The CDR3 covers 16 residues. Germline CDR1 and CDR2: MGHRA and YSYEKL. Each CDR3 protein gets one entry after TCRdb re-called the multiplex PCR reads with MiXCR. The sample has tens of thousands of distinct CDR3 sequences, roughly 40% seen once; the top ten hold 10%. Comment on this clonotype: A junction end diverges from the germline sequence, so it may reflect a read error.

The chain joins TRBV4-1 to TRBJ1-4; D is ambiguous. The receptor was derived from a female donor with breast cancer. Some clones in this sample may be carry-over from other donors' samples. The sample consisted of breast tumor tissue. CDR3 protein: CASSQGFPGQQEKLVF. The CDR3 region has the DNA TGCGCCAGCAGCCAAGGGTTTCCAGGCCAGCAAGAAAAACTGGTTTTT.